Each of the 19 T cell receptor beta chains below was sequenced from the same sample in a study of T cells in localized non-small cell lung cancer. Sequenced by immunoSEQ multiplex PCR; TCRdb stores in-frame clones only, minus some. The sample has tens of thousands of clones, approximately 94% seen once. Material: peripheral blood, obtained before any cancer treatment. These receptors all come from a woman aged 35 to 70 with stage I lung adenocarcinoma.

DNA for the CDR3: TGTGCCAGCAGTGTTGATGAGGAGATCACCGGGGAGCTGTTTTTT. Its protein is CASSVDEEITGELFF. The genes are TRBV2 and TRBJ2-2; D is unclear. The CDR3 totals 15 residues. Trimming removed 4 bases from V and 4 bases from J, with 13 bases in between. CDR1 is SNHLY and CDR2 is FYNNEI in the germline V gene.

The rearrangement links TRBV5-6 to TRBJ1-2; 10 bases are a match to TRBD1. V lost 4 bases, J lost 0 bases, and 3 bases stayed unmatched. This CDR3 has 15 amino acids. Germline CDR1 reads SGHDT; CDR2 reads YYEEEE. The CDR3 reads CASSVDRGSNYGYTF. In DNA form, the CDR3 reads TGTGCCAGCAGCGTGGACAGGGGGTCTAACTATGGCTACACCTTC.

This clone was observed once. The V and J genes are TRBV9 and TRBJ2-2; 8 nucleotides agree with TRBD2. This CDR3 region has 15 residues. V shed 2 bases, J shed 4 bases, and the junction held 4 bases outside the gene matches. Germline CDR1 and CDR2: SGDLS and YYNGEE. The chain's CDR3 is CASSVRTSFTGELFF. CDR3 in DNA: TGTGCCAGCAGCGTGCGGACTAGCTTCACCGGGGAGCTGTTTTTT.

Only a few counts were recorded for this clone. The V call is TRBV5-4, the J call TRBJ2-2; TRBD2 matches at 9 bases. The length of the CDR3 is 16 residues. The germline V gene encodes CDR1 SGHNT and CDR2 YYREEE (reference sequence). The V and J ends lost 2 bases and 7 bases, in that order; junction bases with no gene match: 9. In DNA form, the CDR3 reads TGTGCCAGCAGCTTCGTCCTAGCGGGGCGCGGCGGGGAGCTGTTTTTT. This encodes CASSFVLAGRGGELFF.

This rearrangement joins TRBV7-9 to TRBJ2-5, with D perhaps TRBD1 or TRBD2 (5 bases each). Per germline, CDR1 SEHNR and CDR2 FQNEAQ (reference sequence). V shed 6 bases and J shed 9 bases, with 11 bases lying between them. The CDR3 covers 11 residues. CDR3 in amino acids: CASSPGGPQYF. DNA of the CDR3: TGTGCCAGCAGTCCTGGGGGTCCCCAGTACTTC.

The chain links TRBV2 to TRBJ2-3; possibly TRBD2 for D (6 bases). Trimming took 3 bases from V and 0 from J, leaving 7 bases between them. CDR1 is SNHLY and CDR2 is FYNNEI in the germline V gene. The CDR3 consists of 14 residues. The CDR3 bases are TGTGCCAGCAGTGAGGGACTGAGCACAGATACGCAGTATTTT. Protein: CASSEGLSTDTQYF.

The chain links TRBV2 to TRBJ2-6; no clear D. From germline, CDR1 is SNHLY and CDR2 FYNNEI. The CDR3 is 16 residues long. The ends were cut back, 3 bases at V and 3 bases at J, with 12 bases in the middle. The CDR3 protein is CASSDPAVNGANVLTF. In DNA, the CDR3 is TGTGCCAGCAGTGATCCAGCAGTCAATGGGGCCAACGTCCTGACTTTC.

This rearrangement joins TRBV4-1 to TRBJ2-7, with TRBD1 matching 11 bases. CDR1 is MGHRA, CDR2 YSYEKL, per germline. The CDR3 extends over 16 amino acids. Trimming took 4 bases from V and 4 from J; bases not matched to a gene: 9. As DNA, the CDR3 is TGCGCCAGCAGCCCCCTCCCGGGACAGGGGGTATACGAGCAGTACTTC. It specifies CASSPLPGQGVYEQYF.

J is TRBJ2-3 and V is TRBV7-9; 7 nucleotides match TRBD1. CDR3 length: 14 residues. Trimming removed 7 bases from V and 6 bases from J; junction bases left unmatched: 10. Germline V lookup: CDR1 SEHNR, CDR2 FQNEAQ (reference sequence). CDR3: CASTKRQGLDTQYF. CDR3 bases: TGTGCCAGCACAAAAAGACAGGGCTTGGATACGCAGTATTTT.

This chain uses TRBV27 with TRBJ2-3; D is ambiguous. CDR3 length equals 13 residues. CDR1 MNHEY and CDR2 SMNVEV come from the germline V gene (reference sequence). V was pared by 7 bases and J by 2 bases, with 10 bases between. CDR3 DNA: TGTGCCAGCACTGAGTTCCCCACAGATACGCAGTATTTT. This encodes CASTEFPTDTQYF.

The chain joins TRBV27 to TRBJ1-2; no firm D call. CDR3 length equals 13 residues. Trimming pared 3 bases from V and 7 bases from J, leaving 12 bases between. Germline CDR1 is MNHEY and CDR2 is SMNVEV (reference sequence). The CDR3 spells CASSFGYGSGYTF. For the CDR3, the DNA is TGTGCCAGCAGTTTCGGTTACGGGAGTGGCTACACCTTC.

The chain links TRBV11-2 to TRBJ2-7, with a weak D call TRBD2 (5 bases). Trimming removed 5 bases from V and 3 bases from J, with 11 bases in between. Germline V gives CDR1 SGHAT, CDR2 FQNNGV. This CDR3 region has 13 residues. The CDR3 sequence is CASSASSYYEQYF. The CDR3 DNA reads TGTGCCAGCAGCGCGTCTAGCTACTACGAGCAGTACTTC.

The rearrangement links TRBV4-1 to TRBJ2-2; no definite D call. The CDR3 consists of 14 residues. The V end lost 1 base, the J end lost 1 base, and 4 bases lay between the germline ends. CDR1 is MGHRA and CDR2 is YSYEKL in the germline V gene. CDR3 sequence: CASSQVGNTGELFF. CDR3 DNA sequence: TGCGCCAGCAGCCAAGTAGGGAACACCGGGGAGCTGTTTTTT.

The gene calls are TRBV2 and TRBJ2-1, with 10 bases lining up with TRBD2. V trimming: 0 bases; J trimming: 4 bases; junction bases outside the gene matches: 12. CDR1 SNHLY and CDR2 FYNNEI come from the germline V gene. The CDR3 has 19 residues. The CDR3 coding sequence is TGTGCCAGCAGTGAAGCGCTTTGGGCTAGCGGGGGAGAATACAATGAGCAGTTCTTC. This sequence encodes CASSEALWASGGEYNEQFF.

The rearrangement links TRBV19 to TRBJ1-1, with a tentative D call TRBD1 (6 bases). This CDR3 spans 13 amino acids. V lost 3 bases, J lost 1 base, and 6 bases lay in between. Germline V gene data show CDR1 as LNHDA and CDR2 as SQIVND (reference sequence). The CDR3 reads CASSMGQNTEAFF. In DNA form, the CDR3 reads TGTGCCAGTAGTATGGGACAGAACACTGAAGCTTTCTTT.

Comments on this clone: An end of the junction does not agree with germline; a read error may underlie this. This chain connects TRBV4-3 to TRBJ1-2; no reliable D call. The CDR3 sequence is 13 residues long. Germline CDR1 LGHNA, CDR2 YSLEER. CDR3: CASSQQADRTRIF. In nucleotides, the CDR3 is TGCGCCAGCAGCCAGCAGGCCGACCGGACGAGAATCTTC.

This chain joins TRBV7-9 and TRBJ2-1, with TRBD1 identical over 7 bases. Germline assignment: CDR1 SEHNR and CDR2 FQNEAQ (reference sequence). This CDR3 has 17 residues. V lost 5 bases and J lost 4; bases outside the gene matches: 14. CDR3 sequence reads: CASSPPPGTEGYNEQFF. CDR3 DNA sequence: TGTGCCAGCAGCCCACCACCCGGGACAGAGGGGTACAATGAGCAGTTCTTC.

The chain combines TRBV5-1 with TRBJ2-7; D uncertain. Per germline, CDR1 SGHRS and CDR2 YFSETQ. Trimming stripped 0 bases from V and 0 bases from J, with 10 bases between. CDR3 length: 15 residues. The CDR3 DNA reads TGCGCCAGCAGCTTGGCCATGACGAGCTCCTACGAGCAGTACTTC. It is translated as CASSLAMTSSYEQYF.

This sequence joins TRBV6-1 and TRBJ1-2; D call uncertain. CDR1 is MNHNS and CDR2 is SASEGT in the germline V gene. V lost 4 bases and J lost 7, with 7 bases in between. CDR3 length: 11 residues. The CDR3: CASSVGVGYTF. Written as DNA, the CDR3 is TGTGCCAGCAGTGTCGGGGTTGGCTACACCTTC.